A single T cell receptor (beta chain) is shown here with its context. Its antigen remains unidentified. The sample comes from a study of naive and memory T cell subsets. Broader study findings: Over 90% of naive TCR sequences appeared only once after error correction, unlike memory subsets. A few larger clonotypes appeared in naive repertoires, especially CD8, possibly memory cells re-expressing CD45RA.

Germline V gene data show CDR1 as SEHNR and CDR2 as FQNEAQ (reference sequence). This CDR3 spans 15 amino acids. Trimming removed 3 bases from V and 0 bases from J, with 11 bases in between. Cells stained for CD3, CD4, CD8, CD45RA, CD27 and viability were sorted into four CD45RA/CD27 subsets. An equimolar mix of two oligonucleotides served as the beta constant-region primer for TRBC1 and TRBC2. Four rounds of PCR amplified the ligated cDNA using nested alpha and beta constant-region primers plus SP2. MiXCR, run by TCRdb on the UMI-ligation and nested PCR reads, gives a single entry per CDR3 protein. The data hold approximately 150,000 distinct CDR3 sequences, with approximately 21% observed a single time.

Sequencing was done on a sample of naive CD8+ T cells from blood. The chain carries TRBV7-9 and TRBJ1-1, with D maybe TRBD1 (5 bases). The TCR was taken from a human donor in good health. The CDR3 spells CASSFLQEMNTEAFF. CDR3 coding DNA: TGTGCCAGCAGCTTTTTACAGGAGATGAACACTGAAGCTTTCTTT. Variable domain in full (rest from reference TRBV7-9 and TRBJ1-1): DTGVSQNPRHKITKRGQNVTFRCDPISEHNRLYWYRQTLGQGPEFLTYFQNEAQLEKSRLLSDRFSAERPKGSFSTLEIQRTEQGDSAMYLCASSFLQEMNTEAFFGQGTRLTVV.